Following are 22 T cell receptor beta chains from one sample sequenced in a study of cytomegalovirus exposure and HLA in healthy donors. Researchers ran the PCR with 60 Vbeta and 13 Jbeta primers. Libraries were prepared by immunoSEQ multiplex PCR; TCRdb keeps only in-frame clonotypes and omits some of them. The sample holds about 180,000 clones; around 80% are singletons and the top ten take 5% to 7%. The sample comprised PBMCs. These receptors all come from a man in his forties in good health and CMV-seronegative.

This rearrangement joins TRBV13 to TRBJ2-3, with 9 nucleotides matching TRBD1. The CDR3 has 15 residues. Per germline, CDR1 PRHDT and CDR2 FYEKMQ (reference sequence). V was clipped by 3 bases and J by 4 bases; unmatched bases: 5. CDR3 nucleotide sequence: TGTGCCAGCAGCTTTTGGACAGGGGCTCCAGATACGCAGTATTTT. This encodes CASSFWTGAPDTQYF.

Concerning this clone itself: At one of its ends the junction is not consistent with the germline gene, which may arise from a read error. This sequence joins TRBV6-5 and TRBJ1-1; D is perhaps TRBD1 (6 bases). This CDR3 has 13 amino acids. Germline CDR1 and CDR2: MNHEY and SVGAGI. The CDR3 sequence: CASSRQVNTEALF. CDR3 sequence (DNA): TGTGCCAGCAGTCGACAGGTGAACACTGAAGCTCTCTTT.

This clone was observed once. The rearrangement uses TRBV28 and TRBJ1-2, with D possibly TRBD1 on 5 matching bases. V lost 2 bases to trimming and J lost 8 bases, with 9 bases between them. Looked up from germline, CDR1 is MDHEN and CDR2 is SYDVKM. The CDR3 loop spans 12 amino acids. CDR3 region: CASSLQGSGYTF. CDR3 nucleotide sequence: TGTGCCAGCAGTTTACAGGGAAGCGGCTACACCTTC.

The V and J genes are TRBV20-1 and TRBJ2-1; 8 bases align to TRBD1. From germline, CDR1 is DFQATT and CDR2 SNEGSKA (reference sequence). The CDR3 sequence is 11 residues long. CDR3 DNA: TGCAGCTCGACAGGGGTCAATGAGCAGTTCTTC. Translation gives CSSTGVNEQFF.

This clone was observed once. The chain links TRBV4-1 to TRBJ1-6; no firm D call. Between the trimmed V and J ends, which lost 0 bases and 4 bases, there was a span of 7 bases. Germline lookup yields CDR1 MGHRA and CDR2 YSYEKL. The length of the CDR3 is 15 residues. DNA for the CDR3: TGCGCCAGCAGCCAAGAGTCAGTTTATAATTCACCCCTCCACTTT. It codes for CASSQESVYNSPLHF.

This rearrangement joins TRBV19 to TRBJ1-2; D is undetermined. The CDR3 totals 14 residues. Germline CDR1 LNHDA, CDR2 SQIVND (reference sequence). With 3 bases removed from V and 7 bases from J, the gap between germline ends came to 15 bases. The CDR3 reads CASSIATHIFGYTF. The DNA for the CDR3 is TGTGCCAGTAGTATCGCTACCCATATTTTTGGCTACACCTTC.

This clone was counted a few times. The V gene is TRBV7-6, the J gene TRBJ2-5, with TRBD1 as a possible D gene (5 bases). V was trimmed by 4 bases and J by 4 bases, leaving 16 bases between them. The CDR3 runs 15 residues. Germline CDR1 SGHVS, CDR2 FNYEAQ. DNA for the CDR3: TGTGCCAGCAGCTGGTTTCTGGGGCGAGGAGAGACCCAGTACTTC. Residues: CASSWFLGRGETQYF.

The CDR3 loop reads CASSLPGVQETQYF. The CDR3 nucleotides are TGTGCCAGCAGCTTGCCGGGGGTTCAAGAGACCCAGTACTTC. The rearrangement links TRBV5-8 to TRBJ2-5; TRBD2 is a possible D gene (6 bases). Germline V CDR1 and CDR2: SGHTS, YDEGEE. V shed 1 base and J shed 2 bases, with 9 bases lying between them. The CDR3 totals 14 residues.

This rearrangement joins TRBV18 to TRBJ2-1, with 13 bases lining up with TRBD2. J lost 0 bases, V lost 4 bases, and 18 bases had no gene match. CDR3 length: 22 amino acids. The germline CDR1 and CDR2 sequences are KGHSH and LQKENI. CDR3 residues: CASSLTRLAGGLDASSYNEQFF. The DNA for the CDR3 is TGTGCCAGCTCACTAACGAGACTAGCGGGAGGACTTGATGCTAGCTCCTACAATGAGCAGTTCTTC.

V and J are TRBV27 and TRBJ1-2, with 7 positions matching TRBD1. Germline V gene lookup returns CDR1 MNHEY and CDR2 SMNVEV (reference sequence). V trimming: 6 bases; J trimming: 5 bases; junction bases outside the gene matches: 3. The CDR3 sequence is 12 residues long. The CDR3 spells CASRGGGYGYTF. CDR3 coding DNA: TGTGCCAGCAGAGGGGGCGGATATGGCTACACCTTC.

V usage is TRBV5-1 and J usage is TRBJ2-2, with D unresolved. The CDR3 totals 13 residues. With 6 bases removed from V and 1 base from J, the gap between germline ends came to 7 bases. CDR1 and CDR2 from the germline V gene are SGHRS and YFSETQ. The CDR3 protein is CASTALNTGELFF. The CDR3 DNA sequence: TGCGCCAGCACTGCACTGAACACCGGGGAGCTGTTTTTT.

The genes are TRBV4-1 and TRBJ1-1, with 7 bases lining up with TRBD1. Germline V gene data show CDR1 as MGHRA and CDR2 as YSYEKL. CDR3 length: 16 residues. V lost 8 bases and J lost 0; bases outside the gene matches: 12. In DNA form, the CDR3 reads TGCGCCAGCCAGCGGACCCACAGGGGTATGAACACTGAAGCTTTCTTT. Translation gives CASQRTHRGMNTEAFF.

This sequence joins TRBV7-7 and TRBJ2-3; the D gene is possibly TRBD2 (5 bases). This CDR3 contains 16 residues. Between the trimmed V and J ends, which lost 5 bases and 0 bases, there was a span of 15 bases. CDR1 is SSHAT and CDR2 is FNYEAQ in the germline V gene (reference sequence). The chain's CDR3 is CASSRGGERSTDTQYF. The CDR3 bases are TGTGCCAGCAGCCGCGGTGGGGAGAGGAGCACAGATACGCAGTATTTT. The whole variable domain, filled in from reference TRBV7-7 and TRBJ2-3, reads GAGVSQSPRYKVTKRGQDVTLRCDPISSHATLYWYQQALGQGPEFLTYFNYEAQPDKSGLPSDRFSAERPEGSISTLTIQRTEQRDSAMYRCASSRGGERSTDTQYFGPGTRLTVL.

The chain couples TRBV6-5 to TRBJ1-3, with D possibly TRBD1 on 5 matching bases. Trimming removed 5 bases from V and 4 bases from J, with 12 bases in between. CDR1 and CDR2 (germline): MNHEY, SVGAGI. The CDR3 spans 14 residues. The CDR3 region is CASSQQGAGNTIYF. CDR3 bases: TGTGCCAGCAGTCAACAAGGGGCCGGAAACACCATATATTTT.

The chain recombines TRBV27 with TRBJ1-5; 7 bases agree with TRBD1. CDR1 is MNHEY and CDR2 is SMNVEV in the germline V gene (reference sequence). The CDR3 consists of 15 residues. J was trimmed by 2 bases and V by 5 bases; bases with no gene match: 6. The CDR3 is CASSPDRVGNQPQHF. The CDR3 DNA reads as TGTGCCAGCAGTCCCGACAGGGTGGGCAATCAGCCCCAGCATTTT.

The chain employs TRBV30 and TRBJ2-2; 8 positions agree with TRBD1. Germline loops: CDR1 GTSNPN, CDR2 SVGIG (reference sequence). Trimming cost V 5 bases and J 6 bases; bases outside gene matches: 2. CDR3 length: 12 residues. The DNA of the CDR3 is TGTGCCTGGGGGGGACAGGCCGGGGAGCTGTTTTTT. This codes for CAWGGQAGELFF.

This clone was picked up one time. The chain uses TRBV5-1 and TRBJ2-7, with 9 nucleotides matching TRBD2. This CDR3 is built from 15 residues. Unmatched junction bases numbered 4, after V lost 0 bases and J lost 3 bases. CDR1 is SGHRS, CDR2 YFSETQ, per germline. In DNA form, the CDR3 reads TGCGCCAGCAGCTTGGCCCCTAGCGGGAACTACGAGCAGTACTTC. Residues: CASSLAPSGNYEQYF.

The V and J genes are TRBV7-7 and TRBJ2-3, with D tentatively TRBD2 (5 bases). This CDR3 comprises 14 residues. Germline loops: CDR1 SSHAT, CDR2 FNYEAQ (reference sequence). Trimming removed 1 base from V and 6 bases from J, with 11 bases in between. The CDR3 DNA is TGTGCCAGCAGCTTAGGGTCAGGCGGGGATACGCAGTATTTT. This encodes CASSLGSGGDTQYF.

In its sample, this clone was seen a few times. The CDR3 bases are TGTGCCAGCAGCTCTCTAGCGGGGGCGGACAATGAGCAGTTCTTC. Protein sequence: CASSSLAGADNEQFF. The chain couples TRBV7-8 to TRBJ2-1; 10 nucleotides line up with TRBD2. The CDR3 is 15 residues long. Trimming removed 4 bases from V and 5 bases from J; junction bases left unmatched: 5. Per the germline V gene, CDR1 is SGHVS and CDR2 is FQNEAQ.

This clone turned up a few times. CDR3 sequence: CASSFPTSGSVGELFF. Written as DNA, the CDR3 is TGTGCCAGCAGTTTTCCCACTAGCGGGAGTGTCGGGGAGCTGTTTTTT. The chain carries TRBV5-4 and TRBJ2-2, with 11 bases that match TRBD2. Germline CDR1 and CDR2: SGHNT and YYREEE (reference sequence). The CDR3 loop spans 16 amino acids. The trim removed 5 bases at V and 7 bases at J, leaving 10 bases unmatched. The full variable domain, completed using reference TRBV5-4 and TRBJ2-2, is ETGVTQSPTHLIKTRGQQVTLRCSSQSGHNTVSWYQQALGQGPQFIFQYYREEENGRGNFPPRFSGLQFPNYSSELNVNALELDDSALYLCASSFPTSGSVGELFFGEGSRLTVL.

The CDR3 spells CASSLGQGHGTQYF. The CDR3, as DNA: TGTGCCAGCAGCTTAGGCCAGGGTCATGGTACGCAGTATTTT. The chain joins TRBV11-3 to TRBJ2-3, with D possibly matching TRBD1 (5 bases). The germline V and J ends were trimmed by 1 base and 8 bases, with 13 bases remaining between them. CDR3 length: 14 amino acids. CDR1 SGHNT and CDR2 YENEEA come from the germline V gene.

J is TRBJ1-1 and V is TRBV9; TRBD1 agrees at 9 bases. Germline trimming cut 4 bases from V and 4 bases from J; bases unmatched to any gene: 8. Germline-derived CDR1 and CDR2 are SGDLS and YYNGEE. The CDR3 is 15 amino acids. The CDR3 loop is CASSPTLDRGTEAFF. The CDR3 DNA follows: TGTGCCAGCAGCCCCACCCTGGACAGGGGCACTGAAGCTTTCTTT. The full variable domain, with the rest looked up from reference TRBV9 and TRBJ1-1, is DSGVTQTPKHLITATGQRVTLRCSPRSGDLSVYWYQQSLDQGLQFLIQYYNGEERAKGNILERFSAQQFPDLHSELNLSSLELGDSALYFCASSPTLDRGTEAFFGQGTRLTVV.